The clone carrying this T cell receptor beta chain was seen a single time. Germline V gene sequence: CDR1 SGHRS, CDR2 YFSETQ. V was clipped by 0 bases and J by 0 bases, with 12 bases between them. The CDR3 totals 16 residues. The data derive from a study of blood T cell repertoires in COVID-19. Produced via immunoSEQ multiplex PCR; TCRdb's table is partial and in-frame only. The sample carries 120,000 or so clones, about 70% recorded once. The chain is built from TRBV5-1 and TRBJ1-2; no reliable D call. Sequenced: peripheral blood. The TCR comes from a woman aged 60-75 years with acute or convalescent COVID-19. CDR3 loop: CASSLEGGSANYGYTF. In DNA form, the CDR3 reads TGCGCCAGCAGCTTGGAGGGAGGGTCCGCTAACTATGGCTACACCTTC.